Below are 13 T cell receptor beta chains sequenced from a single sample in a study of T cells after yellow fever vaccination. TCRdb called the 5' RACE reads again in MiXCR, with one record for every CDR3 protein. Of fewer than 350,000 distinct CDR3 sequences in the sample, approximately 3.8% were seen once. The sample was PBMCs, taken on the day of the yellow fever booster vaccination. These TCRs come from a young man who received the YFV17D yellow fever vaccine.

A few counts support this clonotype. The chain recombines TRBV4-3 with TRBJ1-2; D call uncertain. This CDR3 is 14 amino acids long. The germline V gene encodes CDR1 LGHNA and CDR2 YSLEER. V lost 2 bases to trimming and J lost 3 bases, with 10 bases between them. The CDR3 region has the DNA TGCGCCAGCAGCCAAATCGCGGGGTACTATGGCTACACCTTC. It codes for CASSQIAGYYGYTF.

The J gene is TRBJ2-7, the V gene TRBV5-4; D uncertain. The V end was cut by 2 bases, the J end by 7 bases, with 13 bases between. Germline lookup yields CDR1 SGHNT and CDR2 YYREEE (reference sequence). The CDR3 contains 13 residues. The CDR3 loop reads CASSFFDTREQYF. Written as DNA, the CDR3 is TGTGCCAGCAGCTTCTTCGATACTCGGGAGCAGTACTTC.

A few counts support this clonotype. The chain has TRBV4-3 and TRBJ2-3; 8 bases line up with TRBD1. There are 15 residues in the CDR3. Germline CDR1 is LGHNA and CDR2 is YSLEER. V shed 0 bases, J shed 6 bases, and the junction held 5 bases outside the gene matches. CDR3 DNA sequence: TGCGCCAGCAGCCAAGACCCCAGGGGGCGTGATACGCAGTATTTT. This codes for CASSQDPRGRDTQYF.

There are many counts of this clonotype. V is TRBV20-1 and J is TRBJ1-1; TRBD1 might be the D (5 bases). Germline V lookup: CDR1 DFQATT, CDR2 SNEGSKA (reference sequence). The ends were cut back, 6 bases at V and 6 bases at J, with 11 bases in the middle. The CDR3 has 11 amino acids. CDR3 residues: CSATRGPEAFF. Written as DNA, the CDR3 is TGCAGTGCCACTAGGGGCCCTGAAGCTTTCTTT.

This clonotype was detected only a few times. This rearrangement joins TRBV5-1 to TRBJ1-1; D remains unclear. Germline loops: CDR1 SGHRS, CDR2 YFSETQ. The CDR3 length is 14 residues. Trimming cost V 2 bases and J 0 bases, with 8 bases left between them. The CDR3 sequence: CASSLRVMNTEAFF. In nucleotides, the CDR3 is TGCGCCAGCAGCTTACGGGTTATGAACACTGAAGCTTTCTTT.

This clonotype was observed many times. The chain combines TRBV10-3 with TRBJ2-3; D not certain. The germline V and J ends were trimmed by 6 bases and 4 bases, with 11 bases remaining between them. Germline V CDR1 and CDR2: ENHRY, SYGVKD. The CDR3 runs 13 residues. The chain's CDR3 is CAIREARADTQYF. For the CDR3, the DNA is TGTGCCATCAGGGAAGCCCGGGCAGATACGCAGTATTTT.

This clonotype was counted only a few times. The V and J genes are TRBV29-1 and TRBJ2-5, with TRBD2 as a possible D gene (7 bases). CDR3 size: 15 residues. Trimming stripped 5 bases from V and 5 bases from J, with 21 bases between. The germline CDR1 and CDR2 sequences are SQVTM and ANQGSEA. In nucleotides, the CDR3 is TGCAGCGTTCTACCCAACGTCCGGGGGGCTGAGACCCAGTACTTC. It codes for CSVLPNVRGAETQYF.

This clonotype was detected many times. Here the CDR3 reads CASSPSQLAGVTETQYF. CDR3 sequence (DNA): TGCGCCAGCAGCCCCTCCCAACTAGCGGGGGTTACTGAGACCCAGTACTTC. The V and J genes are TRBV4-1 and TRBJ2-5, with 11 nucleotides matching TRBD2. This CDR3 contains 17 residues. V lost 4 bases to trimming and J lost 5 bases; unmatched junction nucleotides: 12. The germline CDR1 and CDR2 sequences are MGHRA and YSYEKL.

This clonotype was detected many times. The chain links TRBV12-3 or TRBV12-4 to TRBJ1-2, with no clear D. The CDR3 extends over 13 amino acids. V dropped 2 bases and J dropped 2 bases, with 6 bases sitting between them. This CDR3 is CASSLNTNYGYTF. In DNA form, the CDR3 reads TGTGCCAGCAGTTTAAACACGAACTATGGCTACACCTTC.

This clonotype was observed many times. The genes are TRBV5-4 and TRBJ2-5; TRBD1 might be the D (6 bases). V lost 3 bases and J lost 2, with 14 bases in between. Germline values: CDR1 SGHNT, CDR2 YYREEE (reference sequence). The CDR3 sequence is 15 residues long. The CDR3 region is CASSSASGQQETQYF. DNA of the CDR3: TGTGCCAGCAGCTCCGCCTCGGGACAACAAGAGACCCAGTACTTC.

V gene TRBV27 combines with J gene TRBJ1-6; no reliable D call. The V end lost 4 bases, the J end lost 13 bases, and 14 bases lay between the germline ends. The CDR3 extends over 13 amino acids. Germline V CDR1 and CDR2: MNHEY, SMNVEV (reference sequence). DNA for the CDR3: TGTGCCAGCAGTTCATCCGGGATTCGGCCCCTCCACTTT. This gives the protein CASSSSGIRPLHF.

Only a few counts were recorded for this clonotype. The CDR3 loop reads CSALSGGTSYEQYF. The CDR3 DNA reads as TGCAGTGCTTTAAGCGGGGGGACCTCCTACGAGCAGTACTTC. The chain recombines TRBV20-1 with TRBJ2-7, with 9 bases that match TRBD2. Trimming at V came to 5 bases and at J to 0 bases, leaving 5 bases not matched to a gene. Germline V gene data show CDR1 as DFQATT and CDR2 as SNEGSKA (reference sequence). The CDR3 covers 14 residues.

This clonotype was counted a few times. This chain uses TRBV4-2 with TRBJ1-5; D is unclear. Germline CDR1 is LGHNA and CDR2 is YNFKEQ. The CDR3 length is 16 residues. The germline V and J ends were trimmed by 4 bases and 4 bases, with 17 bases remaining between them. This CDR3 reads CASSRELRVGNQPQHF. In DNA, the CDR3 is TGTGCCAGCAGCCGGGAATTGCGGGTGGGTAATCAGCCCCAGCATTTT.